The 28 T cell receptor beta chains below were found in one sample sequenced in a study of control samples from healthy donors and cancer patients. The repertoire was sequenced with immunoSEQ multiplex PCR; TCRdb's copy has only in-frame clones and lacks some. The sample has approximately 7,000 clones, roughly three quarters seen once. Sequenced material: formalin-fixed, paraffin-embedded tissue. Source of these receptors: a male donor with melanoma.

CDR3 bases: TGTGCCAGTAGTATAAGAGGGGCACAGGGTACTAGGACCAACGTCCTGACTTTC. Protein: CASSIRGAQGTRTNVLTF. This chain joins TRBV19 and TRBJ2-6; D is possibly TRBD1 (6 bases). The CDR3 has 18 residues. The V gene's germline CDR1 is LNHDA and CDR2 SQIVND (reference sequence). V was shortened by 2 bases and J by 8 bases, with 22 bases between the two germline ends. Based on the CDR3 plus reference TRBV19 and TRBJ2-6, the full variable domain is DGGITQSPKYLFRKEGQNVTLSCEQNLNHDAMYWYRQDPGQGLRLIYYSQIVNDFQKGDIAEGYSVSREKKESFPLTVTSAQKNPTAFYLCASSIRGAQGTRTNVLTFGAGSRLTVL.

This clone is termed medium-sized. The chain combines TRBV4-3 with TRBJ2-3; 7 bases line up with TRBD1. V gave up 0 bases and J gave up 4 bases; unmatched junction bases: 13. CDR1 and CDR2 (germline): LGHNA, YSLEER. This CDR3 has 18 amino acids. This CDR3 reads CASSQDLPGQLLSDTQYF. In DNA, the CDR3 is TGCGCCAGCAGCCAAGATCTTCCGGGACAGTTACTATCAGATACGCAGTATTTT.

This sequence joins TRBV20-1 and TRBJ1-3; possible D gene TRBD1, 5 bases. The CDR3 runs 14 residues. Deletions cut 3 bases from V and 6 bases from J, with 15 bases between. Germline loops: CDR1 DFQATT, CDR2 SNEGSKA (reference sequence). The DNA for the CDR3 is TGCAGTGCTAGTTCAGAACAGGCCTTAAACACCATATATTTT. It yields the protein CSASSEQALNTIYF.

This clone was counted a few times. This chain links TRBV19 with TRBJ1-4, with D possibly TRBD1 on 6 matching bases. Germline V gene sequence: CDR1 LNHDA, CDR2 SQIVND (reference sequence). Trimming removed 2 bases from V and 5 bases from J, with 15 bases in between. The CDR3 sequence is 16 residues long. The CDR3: CASSIRAGALNEKLFF. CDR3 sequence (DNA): TGTGCCAGTAGTATACGCGCAGGGGCCCTGAATGAAAAACTGTTTTTT.

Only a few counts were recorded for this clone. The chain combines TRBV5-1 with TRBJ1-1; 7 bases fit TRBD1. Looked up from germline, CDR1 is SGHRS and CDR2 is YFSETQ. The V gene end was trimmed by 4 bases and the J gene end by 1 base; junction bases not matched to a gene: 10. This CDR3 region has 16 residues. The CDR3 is CASSLTTGKGNTEAFF. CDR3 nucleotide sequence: TGCGCCAGCAGCCTTACGACAGGGAAAGGGAACACTGAAGCTTTCTTT.

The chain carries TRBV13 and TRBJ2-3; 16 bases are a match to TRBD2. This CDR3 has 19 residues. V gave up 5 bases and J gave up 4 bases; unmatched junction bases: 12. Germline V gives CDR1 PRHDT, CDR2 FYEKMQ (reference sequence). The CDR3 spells CASSTTSGTSGGVADTQYF. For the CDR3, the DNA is TGTGCCAGCAGCACAACCTCCGGGACTAGCGGGGGGGTGGCAGATACGCAGTATTTT.

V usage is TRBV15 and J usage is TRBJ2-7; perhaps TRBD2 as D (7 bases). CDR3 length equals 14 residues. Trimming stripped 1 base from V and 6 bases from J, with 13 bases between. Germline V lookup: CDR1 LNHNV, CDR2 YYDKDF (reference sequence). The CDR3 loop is CATSRGGGAAEQYV. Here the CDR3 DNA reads TGTGCCACCAGCAGAGGTGGGGGGGCCGCCGAGCAGTACGTC.

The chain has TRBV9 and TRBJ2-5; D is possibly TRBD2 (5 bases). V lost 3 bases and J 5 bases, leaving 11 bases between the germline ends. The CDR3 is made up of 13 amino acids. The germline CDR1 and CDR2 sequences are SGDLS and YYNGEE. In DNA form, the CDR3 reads TGTGCCAGCAGCGCTCCGACGGGGGAGACCCAGTACTTC. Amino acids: CASSAPTGETQYF.

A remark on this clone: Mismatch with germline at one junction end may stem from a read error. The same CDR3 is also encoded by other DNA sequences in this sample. This chain's CDR3 is CASSRGAREPENHNEQFF. The CDR3 DNA follows: TGCGCCAGTAGCCGAGGAGCTCGGGAGCCAGAAAATCACAATGAGCAGTTCTTC. V is TRBV4-3 and J is TRBJ2-1; tentative D call: TRBD2 (6 bases). Germline V gene data show CDR1 as LGHNA and CDR2 as YSLEER. The CDR3 is 18 residues long.

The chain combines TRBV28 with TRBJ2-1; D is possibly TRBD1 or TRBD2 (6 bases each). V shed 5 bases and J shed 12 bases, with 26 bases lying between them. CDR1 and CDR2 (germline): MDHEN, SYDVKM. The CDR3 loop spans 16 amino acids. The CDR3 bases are TGTGCCAGCAGTGGGGTAGGGGGGTCTTGGGTAAGGCGGCAGTTCTTC. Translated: CASSGVGGSWVRRQFF.

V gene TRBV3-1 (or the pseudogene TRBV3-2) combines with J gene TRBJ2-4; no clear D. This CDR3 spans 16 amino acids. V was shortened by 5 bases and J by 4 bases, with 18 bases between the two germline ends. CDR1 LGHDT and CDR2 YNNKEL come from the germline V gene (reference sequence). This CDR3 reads CASSSRSPIRKNIQYF. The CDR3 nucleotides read TGTGCCAGCAGCAGCCGATCTCCCATTAGAAAAAACATTCAGTACTTC.

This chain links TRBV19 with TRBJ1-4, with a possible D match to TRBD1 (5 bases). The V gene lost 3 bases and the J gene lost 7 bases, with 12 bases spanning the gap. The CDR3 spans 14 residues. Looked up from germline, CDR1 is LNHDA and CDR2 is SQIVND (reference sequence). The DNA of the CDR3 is TGTGCCAGTAGTATCGGCAGGGAGGCTGAAAAACTGTTTTTT. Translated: CASSIGREAEKLFF. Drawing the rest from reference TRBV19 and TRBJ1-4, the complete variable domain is DGGITQSPKYLFRKEGQNVTLSCEQNLNHDAMYWYRQDPGQGLRLIYYSQIVNDFQKGDIAEGYSVSREKKESFPLTVTSAQKNPTAFYLCASSIGREAEKLFFGSGTQLSVL.

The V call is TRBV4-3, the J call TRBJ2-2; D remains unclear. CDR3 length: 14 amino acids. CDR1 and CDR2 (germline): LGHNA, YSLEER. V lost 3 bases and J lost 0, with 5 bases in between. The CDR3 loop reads CASSQRTNTGELFF. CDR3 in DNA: TGCGCCAGCAGCCAGAGGACGAACACCGGGGAGCTGTTTTTT.

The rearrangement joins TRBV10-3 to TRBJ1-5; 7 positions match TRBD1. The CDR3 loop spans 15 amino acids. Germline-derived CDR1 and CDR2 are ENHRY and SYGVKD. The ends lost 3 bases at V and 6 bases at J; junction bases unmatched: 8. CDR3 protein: CAISENGQVTQPQHF. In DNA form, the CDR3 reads TGTGCCATCAGTGAAAATGGACAGGTCACTCAGCCCCAGCATTTT.

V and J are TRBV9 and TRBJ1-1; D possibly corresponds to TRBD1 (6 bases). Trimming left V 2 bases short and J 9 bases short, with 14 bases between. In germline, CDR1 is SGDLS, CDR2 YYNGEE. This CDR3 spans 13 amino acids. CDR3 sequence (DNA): TGTGCCAGCAGCGTGGGATTTGGGGGCAAAGCTTTCTTT. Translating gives CASSVGFGGKAFF.

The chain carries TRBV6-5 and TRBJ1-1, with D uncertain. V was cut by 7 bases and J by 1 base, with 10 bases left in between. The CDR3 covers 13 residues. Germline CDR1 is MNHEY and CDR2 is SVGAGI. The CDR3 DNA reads TGTGCCAGCACCGAACGGGGGAACACTGAAGCTTTCTTT. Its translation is CASTERGNTEAFF.

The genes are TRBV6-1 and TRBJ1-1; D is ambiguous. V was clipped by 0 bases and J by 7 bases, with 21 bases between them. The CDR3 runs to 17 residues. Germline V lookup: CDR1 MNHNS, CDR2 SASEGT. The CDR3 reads CASSEAVGMSRVNEAFF. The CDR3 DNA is TGTGCCAGCAGTGAAGCGGTGGGGATGTCAAGGGTAAATGAAGCTTTCTTT.

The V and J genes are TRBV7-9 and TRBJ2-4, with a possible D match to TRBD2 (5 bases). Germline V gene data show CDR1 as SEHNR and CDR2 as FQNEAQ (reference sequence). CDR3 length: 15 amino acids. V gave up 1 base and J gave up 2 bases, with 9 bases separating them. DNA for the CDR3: TGTGCCAGCAGCTTAGGGGCGGGTCCCAAAAACATTCAGTACTTC. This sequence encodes CASSLGAGPKNIQYF.

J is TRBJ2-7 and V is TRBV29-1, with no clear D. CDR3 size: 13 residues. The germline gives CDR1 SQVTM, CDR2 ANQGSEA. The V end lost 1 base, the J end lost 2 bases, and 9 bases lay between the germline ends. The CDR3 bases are TGCAGCGTTGAAGTGGTAGGGACCTACGAGCAGTACGTC. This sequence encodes CSVEVVGTYEQYV.

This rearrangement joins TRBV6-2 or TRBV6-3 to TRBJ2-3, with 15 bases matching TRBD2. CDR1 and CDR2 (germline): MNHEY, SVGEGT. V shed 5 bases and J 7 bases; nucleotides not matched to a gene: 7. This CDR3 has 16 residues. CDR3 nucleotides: TGTGCCAGCAGTCCGGGACTAGCGGGGGGCCGGAATACGCAGTATTTT. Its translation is CASSPGLAGGRNTQYF.

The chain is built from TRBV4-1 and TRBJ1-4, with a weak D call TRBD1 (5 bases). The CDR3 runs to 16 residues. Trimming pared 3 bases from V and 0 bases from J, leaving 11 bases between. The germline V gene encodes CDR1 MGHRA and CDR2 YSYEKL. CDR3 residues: CASSHPSGSTNEKLFF. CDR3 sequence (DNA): TGCGCCAGCAGCCATCCATCAGGGTCAACTAATGAAAAACTGTTTTTT.

The CDR3 is CASSPSSRGYGYTF. Written as DNA, the CDR3 is TGTGCCAGCAGCCCCAGCTCCAGAGGCTATGGCTACACCTTC. The chain has TRBV6-5 and TRBJ1-2; D unclear. Trimming stripped 6 bases from V and 4 bases from J, with 15 bases between. Per germline, CDR1 MNHEY and CDR2 SVGAGI. This CDR3 has 14 amino acids.

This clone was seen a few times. The chain's CDR3 is CATSDVGGETQYF. For the CDR3, the DNA is TGTGCCACCAGCGACGTGGGGGGGGAGACCCAGTACTTC. The V and J genes are TRBV15 and TRBJ2-5, with 7 bases aligning to TRBD2. The V and J ends lost 5 bases and 5 bases, in that order; junction bases with no gene match: 5. The CDR3 is 13 amino acids. CDR1 is LNHNV, CDR2 YYDKDF, per germline (reference sequence).

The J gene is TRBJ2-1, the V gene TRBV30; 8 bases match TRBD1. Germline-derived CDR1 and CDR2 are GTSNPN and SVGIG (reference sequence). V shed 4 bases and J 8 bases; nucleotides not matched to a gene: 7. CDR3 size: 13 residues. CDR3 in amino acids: CAWTWTGYDEQFF. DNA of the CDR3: TGTGCCTGGACCTGGACAGGGTACGATGAGCAGTTCTTC.

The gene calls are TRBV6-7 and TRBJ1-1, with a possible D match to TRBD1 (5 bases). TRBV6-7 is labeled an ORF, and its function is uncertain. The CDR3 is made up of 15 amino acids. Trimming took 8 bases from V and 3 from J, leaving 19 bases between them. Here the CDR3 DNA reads TGTGCCAGCCTTGACATCCCAGGGATTTACACTGAAGCTTTCTTT. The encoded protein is CASLDIPGIYTEAFF.

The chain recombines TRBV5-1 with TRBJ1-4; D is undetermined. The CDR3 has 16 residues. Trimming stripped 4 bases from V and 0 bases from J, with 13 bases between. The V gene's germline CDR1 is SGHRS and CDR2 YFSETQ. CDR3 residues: CASSPLTMATNEKLFF. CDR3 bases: TGCGCCAGCAGCCCCCTAACGATGGCAACTAATGAAAAACTGTTTTTT.

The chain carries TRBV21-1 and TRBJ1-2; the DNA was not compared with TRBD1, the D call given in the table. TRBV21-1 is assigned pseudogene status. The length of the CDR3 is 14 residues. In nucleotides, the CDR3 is TGTGCCAGCAGCCGCGGCGGGACAGGGAGCGGCTACACCTTC. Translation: CASSRGGTGSGYTF.

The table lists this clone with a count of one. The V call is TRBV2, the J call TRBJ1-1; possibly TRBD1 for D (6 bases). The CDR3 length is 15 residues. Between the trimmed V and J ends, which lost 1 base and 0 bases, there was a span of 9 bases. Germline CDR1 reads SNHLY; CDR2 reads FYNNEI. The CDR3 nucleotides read TGTGCCAGCAGTGAAGACAGGGCCATGAACACTGAAGCTTTCTTT. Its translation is CASSEDRAMNTEAFF.